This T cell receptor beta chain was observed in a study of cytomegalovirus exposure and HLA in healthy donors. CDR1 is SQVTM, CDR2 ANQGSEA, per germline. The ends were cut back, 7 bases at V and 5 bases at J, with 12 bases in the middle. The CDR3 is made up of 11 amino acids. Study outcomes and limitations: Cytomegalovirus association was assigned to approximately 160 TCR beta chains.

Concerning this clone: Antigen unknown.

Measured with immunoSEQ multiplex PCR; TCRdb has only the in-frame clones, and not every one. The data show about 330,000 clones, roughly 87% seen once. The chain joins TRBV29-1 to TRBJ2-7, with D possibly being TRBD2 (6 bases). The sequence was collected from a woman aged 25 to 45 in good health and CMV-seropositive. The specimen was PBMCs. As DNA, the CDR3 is TGCAGCGCCCTCGGGGGACACGAGCAGTACTTC. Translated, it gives CSALGGHEQYF.